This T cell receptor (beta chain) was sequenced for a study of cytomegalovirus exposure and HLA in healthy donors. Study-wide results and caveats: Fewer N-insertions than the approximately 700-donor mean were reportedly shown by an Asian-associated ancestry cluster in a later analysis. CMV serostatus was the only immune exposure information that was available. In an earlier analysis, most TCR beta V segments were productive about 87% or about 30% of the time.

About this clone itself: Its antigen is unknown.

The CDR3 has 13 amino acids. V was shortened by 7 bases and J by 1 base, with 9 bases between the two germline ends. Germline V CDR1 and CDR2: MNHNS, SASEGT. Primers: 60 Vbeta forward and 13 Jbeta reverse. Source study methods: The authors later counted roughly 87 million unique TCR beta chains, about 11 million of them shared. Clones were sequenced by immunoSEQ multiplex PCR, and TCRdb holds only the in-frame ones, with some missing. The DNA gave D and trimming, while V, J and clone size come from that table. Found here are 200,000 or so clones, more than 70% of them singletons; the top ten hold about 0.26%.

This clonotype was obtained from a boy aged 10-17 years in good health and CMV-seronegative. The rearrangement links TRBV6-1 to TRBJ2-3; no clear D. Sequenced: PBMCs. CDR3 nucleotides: TGTGCCAGCAATTTGGAGCGCACAGATACGCAGTATTTT. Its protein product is CASNLERTDTQYF.